The present entry profiles one TCR beta chain with its context. Antigen specificity is unknown. 13 Jbeta primers and 60 Vbeta primers were used for the PCR. TCRdb keeps only in-frame clones here, not all; method: immunoSEQ multiplex PCR. Here the sample spans around 120,000 clones, under 90% being singletons. The V gene's germline CDR1 is MGHRA and CDR2 YSYEKL. The CDR3 totals 14 residues. Trimming removed 4 bases from V and 4 bases from J, with 11 bases in between. The sample originates from a study of cytomegalovirus exposure and HLA in healthy donors. Study-wide points: Most TCR beta V segments were productive about 87% or about 30% of the time in an earlier analysis. In a later analysis, V- and J-gene trimming of beta chains associated with a DCLRE1C missense variant, replicated independently.

Each donor was healthy, and each was a bone marrow donor. Nominal health characterized the donors when sampled, though unrecorded immune exposures were likely. The chain has TRBV4-1 and TRBJ2-1; D possibly corresponds to TRBD2 (6 bases). This sequence was found in a woman between 35 and 50 years old in good health and CMV-seronegative. The sequenced sample was PBMCs. For the CDR3, the DNA is TGCGCCAGCAGCCGGGCAGCGGGTTACAATGAGCAGTTCTTC. It codes for CASSRAAGYNEQFF.